These 14 T cell receptor beta chains came from one sample sequenced in a study of CD8+ T cells in alopecia areata. RNA, once extracted, was reverse transcribed into cDNA for use as the sequencing template. TCRdb's table, derived via immunoSEQ multiplex PCR, lists solely in-frame clones and lacks some. The sample holds about 210,000 clones, under 60% seen once. Treatment specified: oral pan-JAK inhibitor, 5-10 mg twice daily. The material sequenced was CD4+ T cells sorted from blood, taken at week 4, from a patient treated with tofacitinib. These receptor sequences come from a human donor with alopecia areata.

V usage is TRBV25-1 and J usage is TRBJ1-4; D unclear. The CDR3 runs 11 residues. The germline V and J ends were trimmed by 6 bases and 11 bases, with 10 bases remaining between them. Germline V gene sequence: CDR1 MGHDK, CDR2 SYGVNS. CDR3 nucleotides: TGTGCCAGCAGGGACTCAACGAAACTGTTTTTT. Protein: CASRDSTKLFF. The variable domain in full, with the rest retrieved from reference TRBV25-1 and TRBJ1-4, is EADIYQTPRYLVIGTGKKITLECSQTMGHDKMYWYQQDPGMELHLIHYSYGVNSTEKGDLSSESTVSRIRTEHFPLTLESARPSHTSQYLCASRDSTKLFFGSGTQLSVL.

The genes are TRBV7-3 and TRBJ2-1; 13 bases fit TRBD2. Trimming removed 4 bases from V and 5 bases from J; junction bases left unmatched: 5. This CDR3 has 16 amino acids. Per the germline V gene, CDR1 is SGHTA and CDR2 is FQGTGA. The CDR3 bases are TGTGCCAGCAGCTCATTCGGGACTAGCGGGGACAATGAGCAGTTCTTC. As protein: CASSSFGTSGDNEQFF.

This clone appeared a single time. The rearrangement joins TRBV6-5 to TRBJ2-1; 9 nucleotides agree with TRBD2. The germline gives CDR1 MNHEY, CDR2 SVGAGI. This CDR3 is built from 15 residues. V lost 5 bases to trimming and J lost 5 bases; unmatched junction nucleotides: 7. DNA of the CDR3: TGTGCCAGCAGTAGTAGCGGGGGACTCCACAATGAGCAGTTCTTC. Protein product: CASSSSGGLHNEQFF.

The chain uses TRBV5-6 and TRBJ1-2; perhaps TRBD1 as D (5 bases). Germline V CDR1 and CDR2: SGHDT, YYEEEE. This CDR3 is 13 amino acids long. Deletions cut 0 bases from V and 9 bases from J, with 12 bases between. The CDR3 loop is CASSLVGAVSYTF. The CDR3, as DNA: TGTGCCAGCAGCTTGGTTGGGGCGGTGAGCTACACCTTC.

The chain uses TRBV2 and TRBJ2-1; D is unresolved. The V and J ends lost 5 bases and 5 bases respectively, with 4 bases between them. Germline CDR1 is SNHLY and CDR2 is FYNNEI. This CDR3 has 11 amino acids. The CDR3 sequence: CASSFDNEQFF. The CDR3 DNA reads TGTGCCAGCAGTTTCGACAATGAGCAGTTCTTC.

The rearrangement uses TRBV13 and TRBJ2-7, with TRBD1 identical over 9 bases. CDR3 length equals 16 residues. V lost 4 bases and J lost 0; bases outside the gene matches: 7. Germline loops: CDR1 PRHDT, CDR2 FYEKMQ (reference sequence). CDR3 in DNA: TGTGCCAGCAGCTCGATACCGGGACAGGGCTCCTACGAGCAGTACTTC. It translates to CASSSIPGQGSYEQYF.

The chain's CDR3 is CAWNLAGGNIQYF. CDR3 sequence (DNA): TGTGCCTGGAATCTAGCGGGGGGAAACATTCAGTACTTC. This chain joins TRBV30 and TRBJ2-4; 11 nucleotides match TRBD2. The V and J ends lost 4 bases and 6 bases, in that order; junction bases with no gene match: 2. This CDR3 is built from 13 residues. CDR1 and CDR2 (germline): GTSNPN, SVGIG (reference sequence).

This clone was seen a handful of times. The chain is built from TRBV29-1 and TRBJ2-3; 7 nucleotides align to TRBD1. The ends lost 7 bases at V and 9 bases at J; junction bases unmatched: 7. There are 11 residues in the CDR3. The germline CDR1 and CDR2 sequences are SQVTM and ANQGSEA. The CDR3 bases are TGCAGCGGGGACCACAGGGGCACGCAGTATTTT. This sequence encodes CSGDHRGTQYF.

The genes are TRBV5-1 and TRBJ1-1; D call uncertain. CDR1 and CDR2 (germline): SGHRS, YFSETQ. V was clipped by 2 bases and J by 1 base, with 6 bases between them. The CDR3 is made up of 13 amino acids. CDR3 region: CASSFTKNTEAFF. The CDR3 bases are TGCGCCAGCAGCTTCACAAAGAACACTGAAGCTTTCTTT.

The chain employs TRBV15 and TRBJ2-5; TRBD2 agrees at 8 bases. This CDR3 is built from 12 residues. From germline, CDR1 is LNHNV and CDR2 YYDKDF (reference sequence). Trimming removed 3 bases from V and 9 bases from J; junction bases left unmatched: 3. In DNA form, the CDR3 reads TGTGCCACCAGCAGCCCCGGGGGGGCCCAGTACTTC. It codes for CATSSPGGAQYF.

V and J are TRBV15 and TRBJ2-3; D is ambiguous. Germline CDR1 reads LNHNV; CDR2 reads YYDKDF (reference sequence). Trimming removed 8 bases at V and 0 bases at J, with 9 bases between. The CDR3 runs to 13 residues. The CDR3 bases are TGTGCCACCCGGAACTTGAGCACAGATACGCAGTATTTT. Amino acids: CATRNLSTDTQYF.

This chain links TRBV9 with TRBJ2-3; D may match TRBD1 or TRBD2 (6 bases each). Germline V lookup: CDR1 SGDLS, CDR2 YYNGEE. CDR3 length: 15 amino acids. V was shortened by 4 bases and J by 5 bases, with 17 bases between the two germline ends. The CDR3 loop is CASSRPGGDEDTQYF. The CDR3 nucleotides read TGTGCCAGCAGCCGACCCGGGGGCGACGAAGATACGCAGTATTTT.

The gene calls are TRBV2 and TRBJ2-3; no reliable D call. The CDR3 has 11 residues. Trimming pared 4 bases from V and 5 bases from J, leaving 4 bases between. The germline V gene encodes CDR1 SNHLY and CDR2 FYNNEI. CDR3 sequence reads: CASSVEDTQYF. In DNA form, the CDR3 reads TGTGCCAGCAGTGTGGAAGATACGCAGTATTTT.

This clone was detected ten times or more. The V and J genes are TRBV12-5 and TRBJ2-7; D is possibly TRBD1 or TRBD2 (6 bases each). V was trimmed by 6 bases and J by 7 bases, leaving 16 bases between them. Per germline, CDR1 LGHNT and CDR2 FRNRAP. The CDR3 runs to 13 residues. The CDR3 DNA sequence: TGTGCTAGTGGGCGGGACAATTTATCGGAGCAGTACTTC. As protein: CASGRDNLSEQYF. The full variable domain, with the rest looked up from reference TRBV12-5 and TRBJ2-7, is DARVTQTPRHKVTEMGQEVTMRCQPILGHNTVFWYRQTMMQGLELLAYFRNRAPLDDSGMPKDRFSAEMPDATLATLKIQPSEPRDSAVYFCASGRDNLSEQYFGPGTRLTVT.